These 13 T cell receptor beta chains share one sample of origin, sequenced in a study of regulatory T cells in long-lasting Graves disease. Regarding time point: persistent/refractory GD, antithyroid drugs over 5 years with positive TRAb. Isolated PBMC RNA provided the starting material for the TCR library. Through Arm-PCR of CDR3 regions and iRepertoire HTBI primers, TCR beta libraries were built. TCRdb ran MiXCR on the multiplex PCR reads and lists one entry per CDR3 protein. The data show about 470,000 distinct CDR3 sequences, with around 21% seen just once and less than 9% held by the top ten. The sample was peripheral blood mononuclear cells (PBMCs), taken when the disease was refractory, from a patient treated with antithyroid drugs. These receptors originate from a female donor with Graves disease.

Worth noting for this clonotype: Its ends do not fully match the called genes, so a read error is possible. The chain combines TRBV30 with TRBJ2-5; 7 positions agree with TRBD2. This CDR3 spans 14 amino acids. Looked up from germline, CDR1 is GTSNPN and CDR2 is SVGIG (reference sequence). The CDR3 nucleotides are TGTGCCTGGAGTAAGCGGGAAGGGCAAGAGACCCGGTACTTC. This codes for CAWSKREGQETRYF.

This clonotype was observed many times. The DNA of the CDR3 is TGTGCCAGCACCCTCCCAGGGGTAAGGAATTCACCCCTCCACTTT. As protein: CASTLPGVRNSPLHF. The chain uses TRBV28 and TRBJ1-6; tentatively, D is TRBD1 (6 bases). This CDR3 contains 15 residues. V shed 7 bases and J shed 7 bases, with 17 bases lying between them. Germline values: CDR1 MDHEN, CDR2 SYDVKM.

The V gene is TRBV28, the J gene TRBJ1-3, with D tentatively TRBD1 (5 bases). Trimming removed 4 bases at V and 0 bases at J, with 13 bases between. The germline V gene has CDR1 MDHEN and CDR2 SYDVKM. The CDR3 spans 16 residues. The CDR3 reads CASSSEGLYSGNTIYF. The CDR3 nucleotides read TGTGCCAGCAGTTCTGAGGGACTTTACTCTGGAAACACCATATATTTT.

Note on this clonotype: A much larger clonotype is one base distant, so this may be a read error. The chain joins TRBV5-1 to TRBJ1-2, with 10 bases lining up with TRBD1. Germline CDR1 is SGHRS and CDR2 is YFSETQ. The CDR3 spans 15 residues. The trim removed 4 bases at V and 3 bases at J, leaving 6 bases unmatched. The CDR3 DNA is TGCGCCAGCAGCCTTGGGACAGGGGATGACTATGGCTACACCTTC. It translates to CASSLGTGDDYGYTF.

This clonotype was counted at least ten times. This chain connects TRBV6-1 to TRBJ1-2; tentatively, D is TRBD1 (5 bases). Germline assignment: CDR1 MNHNS and CDR2 SASEGT. V lost 5 bases, J lost 4 bases, and 14 bases lay in between. This CDR3 has 14 amino acids. Here the CDR3 reads CASSPGPPSYGYTF. In DNA form, the CDR3 reads TGTGCCAGCAGTCCAGGGCCACCAAGCTATGGCTACACCTTC.

About this clonotype itself: Germline and junction disagree at one end, which may indicate a read error. The rearrangement links TRBV28 to TRBJ2-7; 9 bases align to TRBD1. Looked up from germline, CDR1 is MDHEN and CDR2 is SYDVKM. This CDR3 is built from 15 residues. CDR3 loop: CASRGTGTGTYEQCF. The DNA for the CDR3 is TGTGCCAGCAGAGGGACCGGGACAGGGACCTACGAGCAGTGCTTC.

This clonotype has just a few counts. V and J are TRBV7-2 and TRBJ2-2; TRBD1 matches at 11 bases. Germline trimming cut 4 bases from V and 5 bases from J; bases unmatched to any gene: 3. The CDR3 spans 15 residues. Germline assignment: CDR1 SGHTA and CDR2 FQGNSA. Written as DNA, the CDR3 is TGTGCCAGCAGCTCGGGGGACAGGGGGACCGGGGAGCTGTTTTTT. Its translation: CASSSGDRGTGELFF.

There are a few counts of this clonotype. This sequence joins TRBV27 and TRBJ2-2; 9 bases are shared with TRBD2. After removal of 5 bases from V and 3 bases from J, the junction contained 1 base not matched to a gene. From germline, CDR1 is MNHEY and CDR2 SMNVEV (reference sequence). The CDR3 spans 14 residues. The CDR3 region is CASSLAGHTGELFF. The CDR3 nucleotides are TGTGCCAGCAGTCTAGCGGGGCACACCGGGGAGCTGTTTTTT.

The chain has TRBV25-1 and TRBJ2-7; weak D call: TRBD1 (5 bases). The ends were cut back, 7 bases at V and 0 bases at J, with 13 bases in the middle. Per the germline V gene, CDR1 is MGHDK and CDR2 is SYGVNS. The CDR3 consists of 14 residues. The CDR3 region has the DNA TGTGCCAGCACAGACAGCGCCCACTCCTACGAGCAGTACTTC. As protein: CASTDSAHSYEQYF.

This clonotype was found a few times. The chain links TRBV5-1 to TRBJ2-7, with 9 nucleotides matching TRBD2. From germline, CDR1 is SGHRS and CDR2 YFSETQ. The length of the CDR3 is 15 residues. Trimming removed 2 bases from V and 7 bases from J; junction bases left unmatched: 10. CDR3 region: CASSFWASGTGEQYF. The DNA of the CDR3 is TGCGCCAGCAGCTTTTGGGCTAGCGGGACGGGGGAGCAGTACTTC.

This clonotype was seen at least ten times. The V and J genes are TRBV19 and TRBJ1-5; D gene ambiguous. The CDR3 totals 14 residues. CDR1 and CDR2 from the germline V gene are LNHDA and SQIVND (reference sequence). Trimming cost V 4 bases and J 9 bases, with 16 bases left between them. The CDR3 DNA reads TGTGCCAGTAGTACATCCAGTCCCTTTATGCCCCAGCATTTT. Its protein is CASSTSSPFMPQHF.

A word on this clonotype: This CDR3 fails to terminate in the conserved phenylalanine or tryptophan, so it likely reflects a read error. The CDR3 loop is CASSFGTSYEQYS. For the CDR3, the DNA is TGTGCCAGCAGCTTTGGAACTTCCTACGAGCAGTACTCC. This chain links TRBV27 with TRBJ2-7; the D is unclear. The CDR3 covers 13 residues. V was pared by 6 bases and J by 1 base, with 10 bases between. Germline CDR1 is MNHEY and CDR2 is SMNVEV (reference sequence).

As to this clonotype: A much larger clonotype is one base distant, so this may be a read error. The chain employs TRBV6-1 and TRBJ1-1, with D possibly TRBD1 on 6 matching bases. Germline values: CDR1 MNHNS, CDR2 SASEGT. V lost 8 bases to trimming and J lost 7 bases, with 14 bases between them. CDR3 length equals 12 residues. The CDR3 coding sequence is TGTGCCAGCGGGACATCCGGGTTTGAAGCTTTCTTT. Its translation: CASGTSGFEAFF.